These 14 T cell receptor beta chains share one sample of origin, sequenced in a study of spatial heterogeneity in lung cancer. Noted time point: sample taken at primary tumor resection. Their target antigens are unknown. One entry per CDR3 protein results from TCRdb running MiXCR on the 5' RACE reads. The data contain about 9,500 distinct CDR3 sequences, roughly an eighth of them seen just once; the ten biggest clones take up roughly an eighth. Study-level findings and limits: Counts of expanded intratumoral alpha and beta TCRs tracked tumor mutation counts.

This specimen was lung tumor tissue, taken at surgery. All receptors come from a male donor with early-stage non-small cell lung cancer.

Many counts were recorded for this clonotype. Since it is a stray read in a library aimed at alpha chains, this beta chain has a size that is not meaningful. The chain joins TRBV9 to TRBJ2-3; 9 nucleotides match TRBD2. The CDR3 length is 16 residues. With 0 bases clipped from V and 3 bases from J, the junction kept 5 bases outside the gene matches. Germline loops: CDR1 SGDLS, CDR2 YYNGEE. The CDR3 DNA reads TGTGCCAGCAGCGTAGGAGCTGGACTAGCGACAGATACGCAGTATTTT. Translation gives CASSVGAGLATDTQYF.

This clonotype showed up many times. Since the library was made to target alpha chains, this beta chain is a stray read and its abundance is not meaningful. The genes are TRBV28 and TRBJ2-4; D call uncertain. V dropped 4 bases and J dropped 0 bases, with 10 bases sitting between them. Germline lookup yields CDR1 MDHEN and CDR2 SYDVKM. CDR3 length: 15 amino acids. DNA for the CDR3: TGTGCCAGCAGTTCGGAAGGAGCAGCCAAAAACATTCAGTACTTC. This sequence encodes CASSSEGAAKNIQYF.

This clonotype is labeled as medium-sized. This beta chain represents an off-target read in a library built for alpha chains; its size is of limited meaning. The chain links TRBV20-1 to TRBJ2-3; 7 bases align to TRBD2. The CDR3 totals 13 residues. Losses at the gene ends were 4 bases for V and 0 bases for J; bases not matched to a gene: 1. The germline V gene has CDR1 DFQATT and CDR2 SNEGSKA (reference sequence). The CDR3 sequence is CSATAGSTDTQYF. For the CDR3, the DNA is TGCAGTGCTACAGCGGGAAGCACAGATACGCAGTATTTT.

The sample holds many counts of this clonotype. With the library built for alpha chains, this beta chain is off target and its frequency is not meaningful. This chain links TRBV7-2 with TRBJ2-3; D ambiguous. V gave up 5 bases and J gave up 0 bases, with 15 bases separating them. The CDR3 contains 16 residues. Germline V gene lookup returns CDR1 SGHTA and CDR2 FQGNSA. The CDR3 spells CASSGWTITSTDTQYF. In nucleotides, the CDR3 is TGTGCCAGCAGCGGCTGGACCATTACAAGCACAGATACGCAGTATTTT.

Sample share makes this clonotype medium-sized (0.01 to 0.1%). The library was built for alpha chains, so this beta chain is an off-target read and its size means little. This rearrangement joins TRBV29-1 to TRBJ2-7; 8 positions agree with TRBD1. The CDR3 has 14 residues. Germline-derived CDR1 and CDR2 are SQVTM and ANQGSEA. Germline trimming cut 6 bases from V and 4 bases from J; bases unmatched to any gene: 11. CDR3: CSVARSGGGYEQYF. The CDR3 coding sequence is TGCAGCGTGGCCCGGTCAGGGGGCGGATACGAGCAGTACTTC.

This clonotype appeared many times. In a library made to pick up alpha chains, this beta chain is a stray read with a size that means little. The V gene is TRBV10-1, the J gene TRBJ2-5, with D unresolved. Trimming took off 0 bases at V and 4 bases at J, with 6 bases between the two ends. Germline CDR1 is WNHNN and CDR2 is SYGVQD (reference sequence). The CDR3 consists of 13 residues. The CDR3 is CASSESLAETQYF. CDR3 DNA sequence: TGCGCCAGCAGTGAGTCTCTTGCAGAGACCCAGTACTTC.

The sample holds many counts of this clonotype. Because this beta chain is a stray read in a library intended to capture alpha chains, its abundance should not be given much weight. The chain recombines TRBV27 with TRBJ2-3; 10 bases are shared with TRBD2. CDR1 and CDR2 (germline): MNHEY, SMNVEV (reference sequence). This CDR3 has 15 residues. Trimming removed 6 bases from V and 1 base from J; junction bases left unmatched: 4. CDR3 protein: CASSLGTSGTDTQYF. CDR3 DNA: TGTGCCAGCAGCCTTGGGACTAGCGGCACAGATACGCAGTATTTT.

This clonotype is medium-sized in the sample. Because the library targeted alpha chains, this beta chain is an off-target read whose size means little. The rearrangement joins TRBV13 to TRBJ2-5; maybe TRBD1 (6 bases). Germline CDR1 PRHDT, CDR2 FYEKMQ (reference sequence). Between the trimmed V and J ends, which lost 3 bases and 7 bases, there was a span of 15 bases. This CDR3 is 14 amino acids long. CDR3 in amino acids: CASSLGFRGGTQYF. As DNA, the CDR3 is TGTGCCAGCAGCTTGGGATTCAGGGGTGGGACCCAGTACTTC.

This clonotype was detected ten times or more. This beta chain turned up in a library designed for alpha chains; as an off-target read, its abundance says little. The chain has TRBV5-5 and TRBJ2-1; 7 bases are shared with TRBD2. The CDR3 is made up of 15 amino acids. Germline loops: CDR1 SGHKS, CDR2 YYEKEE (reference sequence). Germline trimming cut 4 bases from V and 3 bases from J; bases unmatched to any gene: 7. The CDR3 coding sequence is TGTGCCAGCAGCCGGGGGACTACAAACTACAATGAGCAGTTCTTC. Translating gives CASSRGTTNYNEQFF.

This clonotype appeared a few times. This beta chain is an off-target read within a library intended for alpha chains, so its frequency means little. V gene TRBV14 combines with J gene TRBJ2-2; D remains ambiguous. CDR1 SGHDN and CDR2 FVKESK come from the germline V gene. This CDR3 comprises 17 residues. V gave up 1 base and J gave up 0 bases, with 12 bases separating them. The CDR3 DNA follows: TGTGCCAGCAGCCAAGTTATCACCAGCACGAACACCGGGGAGCTGTTTTTT. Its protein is CASSQVITSTNTGELFF. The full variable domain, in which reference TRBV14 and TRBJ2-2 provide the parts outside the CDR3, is EAGVTQFPSHSVIEKGQTVTLRCDPISGHDNLYWYRRVMGKEIKFLLHFVKESKQDESGMPNNRFLAERTGGTYSTLKVQPAELEDSGVYFCASSQVITSTNTGELFFGEGSRLTVL.

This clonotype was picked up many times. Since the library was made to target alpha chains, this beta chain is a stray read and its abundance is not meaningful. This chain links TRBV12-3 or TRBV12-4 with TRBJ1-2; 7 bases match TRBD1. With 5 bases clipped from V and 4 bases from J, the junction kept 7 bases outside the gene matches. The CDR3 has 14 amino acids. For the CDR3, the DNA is TGTGCCAGCAGTGCGGGACAGCGAAGCTATGGCTACACCTTC. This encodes CASSAGQRSYGYTF.

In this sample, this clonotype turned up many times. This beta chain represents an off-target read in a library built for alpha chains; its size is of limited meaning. Here the CDR3 DNA reads TGCGCCAGCAGCTCGTCGCCAGGGTTGGGCTATGGCTACACCTTC. Its protein product is CASSSSPGLGYGYTF. The chain combines TRBV5-1 with TRBJ1-2; D might be TRBD1 (5 bases). CDR1 and CDR2 from the germline V gene are SGHRS and YFSETQ. This CDR3 is 15 amino acids long. Between the trimmed V and J ends, which lost 3 bases and 4 bases, there was a span of 16 bases.

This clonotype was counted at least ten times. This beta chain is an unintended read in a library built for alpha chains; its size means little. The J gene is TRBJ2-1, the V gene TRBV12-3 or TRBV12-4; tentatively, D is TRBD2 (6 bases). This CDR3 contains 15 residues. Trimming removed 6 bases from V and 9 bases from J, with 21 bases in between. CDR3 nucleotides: TGTGCCAGCAGCTACCTCGCCTCGGGGGAGTTTGAGCAGTTCTTC. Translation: CASSYLASGEFEQFF.

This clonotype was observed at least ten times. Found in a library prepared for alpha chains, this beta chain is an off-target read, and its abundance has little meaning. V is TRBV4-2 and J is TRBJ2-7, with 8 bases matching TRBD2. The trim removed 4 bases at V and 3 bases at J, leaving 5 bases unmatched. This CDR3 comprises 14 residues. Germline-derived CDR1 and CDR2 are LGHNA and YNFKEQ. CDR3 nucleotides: TGTGCCAGCAGCCTTCAGCGGGAGCGCTACGAGCAGTACTTC. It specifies CASSLQRERYEQYF.